Listed below are T cell receptor beta chains from one sample, sequenced in a study of blood T cell repertoires in COVID-19. Clones were sequenced by immunoSEQ multiplex PCR, and TCRdb holds only the in-frame ones, with some missing. The table includes about 98,000 clones, about 80% detected once. The sequenced material came from peripheral blood. Every receptor here comes from a man aged 55 to 69 with acute or convalescent COVID-19. CDR3s include the opening cysteine and the closing phenylalanine or tryptophan. Fields, in order: J gene, V gene, D gene, clone size, CDR3 DNA, CDR3 protein. The D gene is left open where the match is weak. The listing skips clone size in some rows; elsewhere it reads once, few, many or a size class.

j_gene: TRBJ2-1
v_gene: TRBV5-1
d_gene: TRBD2
abundance: NA
CDR3nt: TGCGCCAGCAGCTCAGAGGTAGCGGGAGGTAGTGAGCAGTTCTTC
CDR3aa: CASSSEVAGGSEQFF

j_gene: TRBJ1-1
v_gene: TRBV4-3
d_gene: NA
abundance: once
CDR3nt: TGCGCCAGCAGCCACACGGCGGGGTGGGCTTTCTTT
CDR3aa: CASSHTAGWAFF

j_gene: TRBJ2-1
v_gene: TRBV19
d_gene: TRBD2
abundance: once
CDR3nt: TGTGCCAGTAGTTTAGCGGGAGGGCCTCACAATGAGCAGTTCTTC
CDR3aa: CASSLAGGPHNEQFF

j_gene: TRBJ2-5
v_gene: TRBV4-1
d_gene: NA
abundance: NA
CDR3nt: TGCGCCAGCAGCCGCAGGGGCGACTTAATTCAAGAGACCCAGTACTTC
CDR3aa: CASSRRGDLIQETQYF

j_gene: TRBJ1-3
v_gene: TRBV7-9
d_gene: NA
abundance: NA
CDR3nt: TGTGCCAGCAGCTCGACAGGAAACACCATATATTTT
CDR3aa: CASSSTGNTIYF

j_gene: TRBJ1-1
v_gene: TRBV5-1
d_gene: NA
abundance: NA
CDR3nt: TGCGCCAGCAGCTCAAGCGGGGGCGGGTTCACTGAAGCTTTCTTT
CDR3aa: CASSSSGGGFTEAFF

j_gene: TRBJ2-5
v_gene: TRBV6-1
d_gene: NA
abundance: NA
CDR3nt: TGTGCCAGCAGTGAAGCGCTGCAGAACCGAGAGACCCAGTACTTC
CDR3aa: CASSEALQNRETQYF

j_gene: TRBJ2-5
v_gene: TRBV9
d_gene: NA
abundance: NA
CDR3nt: TGTGCCAGCAGTGAAGGACAATTGAAAGAGACCCAGTACTTC
CDR3aa: CASSEGQLKETQYF

j_gene: TRBJ1-1
v_gene: TRBV6-1
d_gene: NA
abundance: NA
CDR3nt: TGTGCCAGCAGTGAACTGGGGGCGGCCACTGAAGCTTTCTTT
CDR3aa: CASSELGAATEAFF

j_gene: TRBJ2-2
v_gene: TRBV4-1
d_gene: NA
abundance: NA
CDR3nt: TGCGCCAGCAGCCAACCCTCCAGGTCCAGGGCCACCCACACCGGGGAGCTGTTTTTT
CDR3aa: CASSQPSRSRATHTGELFF

j_gene: TRBJ2-7
v_gene: TRBV7-9
d_gene: TRBD1
abundance: NA
CDR3nt: TGTGCCAGCAGCAACAGGGGAAATCTTACCTACGAGCAGTACTTC
CDR3aa: CASSNRGNLTYEQYF

j_gene: TRBJ1-2
v_gene: TRBV29-1
d_gene: TRBD1
abundance: once
CDR3nt: TGCAGCGTCGGGACAGGGGGCGCAGAAGGCTACACCTTC
CDR3aa: CSVGTGGAEGYTF

j_gene: TRBJ2-1
v_gene: TRBV11-3
d_gene: TRBD2
abundance: NA
CDR3nt: TGTGCCAGCAGCCCGGGAGGGGGGCGTTACAATGAGCAGTTCTTC
CDR3aa: CASSPGGGRYNEQFF

j_gene: TRBJ1-6
v_gene: TRBV5-8
d_gene: TRBD1
abundance: NA
CDR3nt: TGTGCCAGCACCTATCGACAGGGAAATTCACCCCTCCACTTT
CDR3aa: CASTYRQGNSPLHF

j_gene: TRBJ1-4
v_gene: TRBV19
d_gene: NA
abundance: NA
CDR3nt: TGTGCCAGTAGTTCTGGCAGGCTCAATAATGAAAAACTGTTTTTT
CDR3aa: CASSSGRLNNEKLFF

j_gene: TRBJ2-3
v_gene: TRBV11-2
d_gene: TRBD2
abundance: NA
CDR3nt: TGTGCCAGCAGCTTTTCCCCGGGGGGAGCGCGCACAGATACGCAGTATTTT
CDR3aa: CASSFSPGGARTDTQYF

j_gene: TRBJ1-2
v_gene: TRBV10-2
d_gene: TRBD1
abundance: NA
CDR3nt: TGCGCCAGCAGTGGGGGACAGAGGACTGGCTACACCTTC
CDR3aa: CASSGGQRTGYTF

j_gene: TRBJ2-5
v_gene: TRBV2
d_gene: TRBD2
abundance: NA
CDR3nt: TGTGCCAGCAGGGTGACTAGCGGGGGGCTGGAGACCCAGTACTTC
CDR3aa: CASRVTSGGLETQYF

j_gene: TRBJ2-6
v_gene: TRBV27
d_gene: NA
abundance: few
CDR3nt: TGTGCCACCACCAGCGTAGGACAGATCTCCTCTGGGGCCAACGTCCTGACTTTC
CDR3aa: CATTSVGQISSGANVLTF

j_gene: TRBJ1-2
v_gene: TRBV29-1
d_gene: TRBD1
abundance: NA
CDR3nt: TGCAGCGTGGAACAGGGGGGAGGCTACACCTTC
CDR3aa: CSVEQGGGYTF